This TCR delta chain is from a study of γδ T cells in repeated Plasmodium falciparum infection. The CDR3 is 12 residues long. The germline CDR1 and CDR2 sequences are TSWWSYY and QGS. TCRdb processed the multiplex PCR reads again with the CATT caller. The data contain tens of thousands of delta-chain clones, around 1.5% of them seen just once; the ten biggest clones take up 15%. Vgamma9/Vdelta2+ and Vdelta2-negative gammadelta T cells were flow-sorted from PBMC for bulk sequencing. With respect to this clone: TCRdb pairs this DNA with a much larger clone's protein that differs at residue 10, likely a read error; the protein shown was translated from the DNA.

The receptor was isolated from a pool of human donors (malaria-infected and uninfected, not separated). The sequenced sample was gamma-delta T cells from blood. The chain has TRDV1 and TRDJ1; D ambiguous. The DNA of the CDR3 is TGTGCTCTTGGGGAACGAACCGATAAATTCATCTTT. This codes for CALGERTDKFIF.